This T cell receptor beta chain stems from a study of T cell changes during pregnancy in multiple sclerosis. V was cut by 0 bases and J by 5 bases, with 8 bases left in between. This CDR3 has 13 amino acids. Germline-derived CDR1 and CDR2 are SGDLS and YYNGEE. In regard to this clone: Other DNA sequences within the sample encode an identical CDR3.

Clones were sequenced by immunoSEQ multiplex PCR, and TCRdb holds only the in-frame ones, with some missing. The sample contains over 45,000 clones, around 90% of which appear only once. The chain employs TRBV9 and TRBJ1-2, with D hard to call. The sequencing here drew on peripheral blood, taken in the first trimester of pregnancy. The TCR was taken from a female donor with multiple sclerosis, enrolled in a pregnancy study. The DNA of the CDR3 is TGTGCCAGCAGCGTAGACGGGTATTATGGCTACACCTTC. The encoded protein is CASSVDGYYGYTF.